This T cell receptor (beta chain) was captured by sequencing in a study of blood T cells in healthy people across ages. Sample-barcoded 5' priming and a J-beta primer mix drove a second PCR of about 6 to 12 cycles. TCRdb independently ran MiXCR on the 5' RACE reads; one entry per CDR3 protein. The table lists approximately 2,000,000 distinct CDR3 sequences, roughly 43% of them singletons, with more than 20% in the top ten. The CDR3 is 13 amino acids. V gave up 3 bases and J gave up 2 bases, with 6 bases separating them. Regarding the study as a whole: The study could not conclusively compare naive and antigen-experienced cells, given its unsorted PBMCs. Getting older went along with TCR beta diversity per million T cells dropping roughly linearly.

This clonotype came up a few times. Its antigen is undetermined. Donors ranged from about 6 to 95 years old and were healthy Caucasians in Russia. Sequencing was performed on blood. The rearrangement uses TRBV12-3 or TRBV12-4 and TRBJ2-3, with D hard to call. The TCR was taken from a human donor in good health. The CDR3 protein is CASSFVVTDTQYF. The CDR3, as DNA: TGTGCCAGCAGTTTCGTCGTCACAGATACGCAGTATTTT.